This entry is about one TCR beta chain. The data originate from a study of blood T cell repertoires in COVID-19. Study overall: Material from acute and convalescent COVID-19 was sourced from the United States, Italy and Spain.

Under the authors' procedure: Reference gene primer amplification yielded estimated nucleated cell counts. TCRdb's copy holds only in-frame clones and misses some; the assay was immunoSEQ multiplex PCR. The D gene and trimming were derived from the DNA, and the V and J assignments and clone size from that table. Of about 200,000 clones listed, roughly 81% are singletons. The CDR3 extends over 11 amino acids. The V gene lost 2 bases and the J gene lost 12 bases, with 8 bases spanning the gap. Germline V lookup: CDR1 SNHLY, CDR2 FYNNEI. The source is a woman older than 75 with acute or convalescent COVID-19. The material sequenced was peripheral blood. V usage is TRBV2 and J usage is TRBJ2-1; D gene ambiguous. Written as DNA, the CDR3 is TGTGCCAGCAGTGAATTTTATGTGCAGTTCTTC. This encodes CASSEFYVQFF.